Following are 26 T cell receptor beta chains from one sample sequenced in a study of beta chain features in type 1 diabetes. What was sequenced were expressed TCRB transcripts, since all of the isolated RNA had been reverse transcribed. Sequenced by immunoSEQ multiplex PCR; TCRdb stores in-frame clones only, minus some. The sample has over 100,000 clones, 40% seen once. Sequencing was carried out using stem cell memory CD4+ T cells from blood. Receptor source: a woman aged 18-35 years in good health.

The CDR3 sequence: CATSRVPGLTGNTIYF. In nucleotides, the CDR3 is TGTGCCACCAGCAGAGTTCCCGGACTGACTGGAAACACCATATATTTT. The gene calls are TRBV15 and TRBJ1-3, with D unclear. V dropped 1 base and J dropped 2 bases, with 12 bases sitting between them. Germline lookup yields CDR1 LNHNV and CDR2 YYDKDF (reference sequence). The CDR3 loop spans 16 amino acids.

The chain combines TRBV5-1 with TRBJ2-2; no reliable D call. The CDR3 is 14 amino acids. Germline CDR1 reads SGHRS; CDR2 reads YFSETQ. Trimming took 0 bases from V and 4 from J, leaving 7 bases between them. Here the CDR3 reads CASSLELSTGELFF. DNA of the CDR3: TGCGCCAGCAGCTTGGAACTAAGCACCGGGGAGCTGTTTTTT.

The rearrangement uses TRBV9 and TRBJ2-5; D is uncertain. The CDR3 length is 13 residues. V lost 2 bases and J 2 bases, leaving 7 bases between the germline ends. The germline V gene has CDR1 SGDLS and CDR2 YYNGEE. As DNA, the CDR3 is TGTGCCAGCAGCGTCGGTAAACAAGAGACCCAGTACTTC. It codes for CASSVGKQETQYF.

The chain carries TRBV28 and TRBJ1-4; TRBD1 matches 7 bases. In germline, CDR1 is MDHEN, CDR2 SYDVKM. The CDR3 extends over 14 amino acids. The trim removed 9 bases at V and 8 bases at J, leaving 12 bases unmatched. CDR3 nucleotide sequence: TGTGCCAGTACTATGGGACAGCGTACCGAAAAACTGTTTTTT. This gives the protein CASTMGQRTEKLFF.

This chain joins TRBV7-3 and TRBJ2-1; TRBD2 matches at 12 bases. Germline trimming cut 2 bases from V and 6 bases from J; bases unmatched to any gene: 11. This CDR3 region has 18 residues. Germline CDR1 SGHTA, CDR2 FQGTGA. The CDR3: CASSLSVAWTSGTNEQFF. Here the CDR3 DNA reads TGTGCCAGCAGCTTATCGGTGGCCTGGACTAGCGGGACCAATGAGCAGTTCTTC.

The gene calls are TRBV13 and TRBJ2-1, with 10 bases identical to TRBD2. Germline CDR1 PRHDT, CDR2 FYEKMQ (reference sequence). This CDR3 region has 17 residues. Losses at the gene ends were 2 bases for V and 4 bases for J; bases not matched to a gene: 8. The chain's CDR3 is CASSLSRGLAAYNEQFF. As DNA, the CDR3 is TGTGCCAGCAGCTTAAGCCGAGGACTAGCGGCATACAATGAGCAGTTCTTC.

V usage is TRBV2 and J usage is TRBJ2-3; 13 bases are shared with TRBD2. The germline CDR1 and CDR2 sequences are SNHLY and FYNNEI. This CDR3 contains 14 residues. V was clipped by 7 bases and J by 4 bases; unmatched bases: 2. CDR3 protein: CASTGLAGADTQYF. In DNA form, the CDR3 reads TGTGCCAGCACAGGACTAGCGGGGGCAGATACGCAGTATTTT.

CDR3 nucleotide sequence: TGTGCCAGCAGCGCACAGGGGTATGGCTACACCTTC. The encoded protein is CASSAQGYGYTF. This sequence joins TRBV7-3 and TRBJ1-2, with 7 bases aligning to TRBD1. This CDR3 is built from 12 residues. V lost 5 bases and J lost 5; bases outside the gene matches: 2. Germline CDR1 reads SGHTA; CDR2 reads FQGTGA.

This clone was seen a single time. This chain joins TRBV2 and TRBJ2-7; 8 positions match TRBD2. V lost 6 bases, J lost 0 bases, and 10 bases stayed unmatched. The germline CDR1 and CDR2 sequences are SNHLY and FYNNEI. The CDR3 extends over 16 amino acids. In nucleotides, the CDR3 is TGTGCCAGCAGAGAGACCGCGGGACTAGTCTCCTACGAGCAGTACTTC. It translates to CASRETAGLVSYEQYF.

This clone was seen a few times. The rearrangement links TRBV25-1 to TRBJ2-7; 7 nucleotides match TRBD2. In germline, CDR1 is MGHDK, CDR2 SYGVNS. V lost 8 bases, J lost 3 bases, and 16 bases stayed unmatched. This CDR3 spans 16 amino acids. CDR3 sequence reads: CASGLGGMRGYYEQYF. CDR3 nucleotides: TGTGCCAGCGGTCTGGGGGGGATGCGGGGATACTACGAGCAGTACTTC.

This chain connects TRBV6-5 to TRBJ2-7; 7 nucleotides match TRBD1. Trimming at V came to 4 bases and at J to 2 bases, leaving 2 bases not matched to a gene. CDR3 length: 13 amino acids. Germline CDR1 MNHEY, CDR2 SVGAGI. The CDR3 reads CASSFDRAYEQYF. CDR3 nucleotides: TGTGCCAGCAGTTTCGACAGGGCCTACGAGCAGTACTTC.

V usage is TRBV7-6 and J usage is TRBJ2-1; TRBD1 matches 10 bases. Germline CDR1 and CDR2: SGHVS and FNYEAQ. The CDR3 is 16 amino acids. The ends lost 4 bases at V and 7 bases at J; junction bases unmatched: 10. CDR3 protein: CASSSVPGQGRNEQFF. The DNA of the CDR3 is TGTGCCAGCAGCTCAGTCCCGGGACAGGGGCGGAATGAGCAGTTCTTC.

The chain uses TRBV5-1 and TRBJ2-1, with 7 bases fitting TRBD2. V trimming: 0 bases; J trimming: 7 bases; junction bases outside the gene matches: 7. This CDR3 spans 15 amino acids. Germline V gives CDR1 SGHRS, CDR2 YFSETQ. CDR3 residues: CASSLGRERFNEQFF. CDR3 bases: TGCGCCAGCAGCTTGGGGCGGGAGCGTTTTAATGAGCAGTTCTTC.

The chain joins TRBV5-1 to TRBJ2-5; 12 nucleotides match TRBD2. The CDR3 loop spans 19 amino acids. V was pared by 5 bases and J by 2 bases, with 16 bases of the junction left unmatched. CDR1 is SGHRS, CDR2 YFSETQ, per germline. The CDR3 nucleotides read TGCGCCAGCAGTTACCCTCGGTCGACTAGCGGGAGAAGGCAAGAGACCCAGTACTTC. Its protein product is CASSYPRSTSGRRQETQYF. Filled out from reference TRBV5-1 and TRBJ2-5, the complete variable domain reads KAGVTQTPRYLIKTRGQQVTLSCSPISGHRSVSWYQQTPGQGLQFLFEYFSETQRNKGNFPGRFSGRQFSNSRSEMNVSTLELGDSALYLCASSYPRSTSGRRQETQYFGPGTRLLVL.

This sequence joins TRBV28 and TRBJ1-2; D is perhaps TRBD1 (5 bases). CDR3 length equals 15 residues. CDR1 is MDHEN and CDR2 is SYDVKM in the germline V gene. Trimming stripped 7 bases from V and 8 bases from J, with 23 bases between. In DNA, the CDR3 is TGTGCCAGCACCGCAGGTGGGGCGAGAGAAGAGGGCTACACCTTC. It translates to CASTAGGAREEGYTF.

In its sample, this clone was seen a few times. CDR3 protein: CASSPGTSGWNEQFF. In DNA form, the CDR3 reads TGTGCCAGCAGTCCGGGGACTAGCGGGTGGAATGAGCAGTTCTTC. The rearrangement joins TRBV11-2 to TRBJ2-1; 12 positions agree with TRBD2. The CDR3 contains 15 residues. J lost 7 bases, V lost 6 bases, and 7 bases had no gene match. Germline V gives CDR1 SGHAT, CDR2 FQNNGV. Looking up the rest from reference TRBV11-2 and TRBJ2-1 gives the full variable domain: EAGVAQSPRYKIIEKRQSVAFWCNPISGHATLYWYQQILGQGPKLLIQFQNNGVVDDSQLPKDRFSAERLKGVDSTLKIQPAKLEDSAVYLCASSPGTSGWNEQFFGPGTRLTVL.

The chain joins TRBV7-9 to TRBJ1-1; 8 nucleotides match TRBD1. V lost 4 bases to trimming and J lost 0 bases; unmatched junction nucleotides: 4. Germline V gene lookup returns CDR1 SEHNR and CDR2 FQNEAQ (reference sequence). The length of the CDR3 is 15 residues. In nucleotides, the CDR3 is TGTGCCAGCAGCTCCGGACAGGGATTGAACACTGAAGCTTTCTTT. This sequence encodes CASSSGQGLNTEAFF.

This clone was seen more than once but under ten times. The rearrangement joins TRBV6-7 to TRBJ2-5; 7 bases agree with TRBD1. TRBV6-7 is identified as an open reading frame with a role that is uncertain. The CDR3 sequence is 16 residues long. V lost 5 bases, J lost 2 bases, and 11 bases stayed unmatched. This chain's CDR3 is CASSRNGTEEQETQYF. The CDR3 DNA reads TGTGCCAGCAGTCGAAACGGGACAGAGGAACAAGAGACCCAGTACTTC.

A few counts support this clone. V usage is TRBV4-2 and J usage is TRBJ2-5; D is ambiguous. The J call may be incorrect, as the DNA end agrees better with TRBJ2-7. The CDR3 runs 16 residues. Germline CDR1 reads LGHNA; CDR2 reads YNFKEQ. The CDR3 DNA sequence: TGTGCCAGCAGCCAAGGTCAACCGGGTTTTGCCTACGAGCAGTACTTC. Its protein product is CASSQGQPGFAYEQYF.

The chain has TRBV9 and TRBJ2-1; 14 bases match TRBD2. The V gene's germline CDR1 is SGDLS and CDR2 YYNGEE. The CDR3 extends over 15 amino acids. After removal of 4 bases from V and 7 bases from J, the junction contained 4 bases not matched to a gene. CDR3 in amino acids: CASSPRTSGRNEQFF. The CDR3 DNA reads TGTGCCAGCAGCCCGCGGACTAGCGGGAGGAATGAGCAGTTCTTC.

This clone was seen only a few times. V and J are TRBV7-9 and TRBJ2-5; TRBD2 aligns across 9 bases. V was clipped by 6 bases and J by 0 bases; unmatched bases: 8. Germline lookup yields CDR1 SEHNR and CDR2 FQNEAQ (reference sequence). This CDR3 comprises 16 residues. CDR3 amino acids: CASRPSGNRYQETQYF. In nucleotides, the CDR3 is TGTGCCAGCAGACCTAGCGGGAACAGGTACCAAGAGACCCAGTACTTC.

The chain is built from TRBV27 and TRBJ2-1; 8 nucleotides line up with TRBD2. Trimming at V came to 7 bases and at J to 6 bases, leaving 8 bases not matched to a gene. The CDR3 is 14 amino acids. Germline lookup yields CDR1 MNHEY and CDR2 SMNVEV (reference sequence). CDR3 protein: CASNLAGGGNEQFF. The DNA for the CDR3 is TGTGCCAGCAATCTAGCGGGTGGGGGCAATGAGCAGTTCTTC.

The CDR3 nucleotides are TGTGCCAGCAGCCTCATAGCGGGAGGGATCCCTTACGAGCAGTACTTC. Translated: CASSLIAGGIPYEQYF. The V and J genes are TRBV6-9 and TRBJ2-7; 11 bases are shared with TRBD2. Germline V gene data show CDR1 as MNHGY and CDR2 as SVAAGI. The junction had 11 bases not matched to a gene; V was cut back by 6 bases and J by 4 bases. CDR3 length: 16 residues.

The CDR3 nucleotides read TGTGCCAGCTGGGAGGGGCTAGGTGAAAAACTGTTTTTT. Its protein is CASWEGLGEKLFF. The rearrangement uses TRBV28 and TRBJ1-4; TRBD1 might be the D (5 bases). V lost 8 bases to trimming and J lost 7 bases, with 14 bases between them. The CDR3 is 13 residues long. The V gene's germline CDR1 is MDHEN and CDR2 SYDVKM.

The chain combines TRBV6-1 with TRBJ2-3; TRBD2 matches 8 bases. Losses at the gene ends were 7 bases for V and 6 bases for J; bases not matched to a gene: 9. Germline V gives CDR1 MNHNS, CDR2 SASEGT. CDR3 length: 14 amino acids. The CDR3 region has the DNA TGTGCCAGCACCAAAGGGACTAGTGGGGATACGCAGTATTTT. Translating gives CASTKGTSGDTQYF.

The chain combines TRBV28 with TRBJ2-7; 10 bases align to TRBD1. V lost 6 bases, J lost 1 base, and 3 bases stayed unmatched. From germline, CDR1 is MDHEN and CDR2 SYDVKM. The CDR3 runs 14 residues. In nucleotides, the CDR3 is TGTGCCAGCAGGGGACAGGGGTTGTCCTACGAGCAGTACTTC. It encodes CASRGQGLSYEQYF.